Listed here is a single T cell receptor (beta chain). RNA transcripts served as the template for amplifying TCR beta CDR3 regions. First-round RT-PCR of the TCR CDR3 relied on the HTBI primer set. MiXCR, run by TCRdb on the multiplex PCR reads, gives a single entry per CDR3 protein. The sample lists about 480,000 distinct CDR3 sequences; roughly 14% were seen once. Orbital computed tomography, thyroid ultrasound, serum thyroxine and TRAb, and clinical symptoms together informed the diagnoses. This specimen belongs to a study of T cells in Graves' hyperthyroidism and ophthalmopathy. V shed 6 bases and J 3 bases; nucleotides not matched to a gene: 7. CDR1 MGHRA and CDR2 YSYEKL come from the germline V gene. The CDR3 runs 15 residues.

The source is a woman between 18 and 29 years old with Graves' hyperthyroidism. Sequencing was performed on blood. V gene TRBV4-1 combines with J gene TRBJ2-7; TRBD2 agrees at 11 bases. The CDR3 DNA reads TGCGCCAGCAGGGACCTTACTAGCGGGAGCTACGAGCAGTACTTC. It codes for CASRDLTSGSYEQYF.